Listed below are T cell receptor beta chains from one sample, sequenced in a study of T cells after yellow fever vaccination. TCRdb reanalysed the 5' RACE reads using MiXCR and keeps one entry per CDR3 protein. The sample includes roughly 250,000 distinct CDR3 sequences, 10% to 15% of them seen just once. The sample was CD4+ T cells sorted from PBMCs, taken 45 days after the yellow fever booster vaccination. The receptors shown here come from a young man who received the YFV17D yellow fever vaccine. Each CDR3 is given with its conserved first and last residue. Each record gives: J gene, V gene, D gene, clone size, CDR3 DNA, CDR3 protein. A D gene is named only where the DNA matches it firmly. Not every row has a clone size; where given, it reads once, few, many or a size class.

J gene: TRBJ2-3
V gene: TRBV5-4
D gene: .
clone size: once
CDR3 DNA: TGTGCCAGCAGCTTGGCGCTGGGGTCGTCTGTAGATACGCAGTATTTT
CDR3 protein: CASSLALGSSVDTQYF

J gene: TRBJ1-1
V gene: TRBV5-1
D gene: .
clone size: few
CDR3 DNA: TGCGCCAGCAGCTCGGGAAGGGCCACTGAAGCTTTCTTT
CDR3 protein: CASSSGRATEAFF

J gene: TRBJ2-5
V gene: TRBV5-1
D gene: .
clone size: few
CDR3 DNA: TGCGCCAGCAGCTTGGCACTGTCCCTCCAAGAGACCCAGTACTTC
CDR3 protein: CASSLALSLQETQYF

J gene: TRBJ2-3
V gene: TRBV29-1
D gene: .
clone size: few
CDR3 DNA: TGCAGCGTTGCCCCCCAGAATACGCAGTATTTT
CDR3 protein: CSVAPQNTQYF

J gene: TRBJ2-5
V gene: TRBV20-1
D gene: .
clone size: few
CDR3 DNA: TGCAGTGCTAGGACCAACTGGTTCTCCCAGCGAGAGACCCAGTACTTC
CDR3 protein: CSARTNWFSQRETQYF

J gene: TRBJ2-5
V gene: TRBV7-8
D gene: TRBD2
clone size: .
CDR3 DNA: TGTGCCAGCAGCTATAGCGGGAGGTCCCTCCAAGAGACCCAGTACTTC
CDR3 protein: CASSYSGRSLQETQYF

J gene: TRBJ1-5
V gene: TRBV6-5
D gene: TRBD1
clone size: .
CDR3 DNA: TGTGCCAGCAGTTTTCGACAGGGAGGAGGGCCCCAGCATTTT
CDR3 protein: CASSFRQGGGPQHF

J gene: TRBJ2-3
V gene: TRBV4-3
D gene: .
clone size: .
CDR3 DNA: TGCGCCAGCAGCCAAGAGACAGCAGGCATGGGGGATACGCAGTATTTT
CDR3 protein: CASSQETAGMGDTQYF

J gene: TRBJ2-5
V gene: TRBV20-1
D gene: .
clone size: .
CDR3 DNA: TGCAGTGCCGCCCAGGGACTCCAAGAGACCCAGTACTTC
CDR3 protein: CSAAQGLQETQYF

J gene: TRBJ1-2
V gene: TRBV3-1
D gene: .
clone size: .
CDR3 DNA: TGTGCCAGCAGCCATGAGGGTCTCTATGGCTACACCTTC
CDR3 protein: CASSHEGLYGYTF

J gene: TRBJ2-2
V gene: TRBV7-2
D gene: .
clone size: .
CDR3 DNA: TGTGCCAGCAGCCCGCTAAAGGGACATAGGAACACCGGGGAGCTGTTTTTT
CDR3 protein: CASSPLKGHRNTGELFF

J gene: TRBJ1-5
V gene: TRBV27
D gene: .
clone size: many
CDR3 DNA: TGTGCCAGCAGTTTTCGTGGGAATCAGCCCCAGCATTTT
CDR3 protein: CASSFRGNQPQHF

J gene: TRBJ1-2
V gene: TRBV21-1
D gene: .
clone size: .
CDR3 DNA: TGTGCCAGCAGCAAAGGGAAATGCTACACCTTC
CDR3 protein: CASSKGKCYTF

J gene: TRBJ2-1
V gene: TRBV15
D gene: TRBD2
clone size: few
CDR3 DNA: TGTGCCACCAGCAGAGGAATGGCCCGACTAGCGGGAGGCAATGAGCAGTTCTTC
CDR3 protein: CATSRGMARLAGGNEQFF

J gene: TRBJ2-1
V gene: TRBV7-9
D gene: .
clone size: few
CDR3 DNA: TGTGCCAGCAGCTTAGCGGCAGGTCTGCTGTACAATGAGCAGTTCTTC
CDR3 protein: CASSLAAGLLYNEQFF

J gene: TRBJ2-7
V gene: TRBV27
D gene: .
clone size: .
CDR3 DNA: TGTGCCAGCAGTTCCCGACGCGGCGTCTACGAGCAGTACTTC
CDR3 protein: CASSSRRGVYEQYF

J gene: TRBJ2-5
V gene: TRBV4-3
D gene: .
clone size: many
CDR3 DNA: TGCGCCAGCAGCCGCGGGACATCCCAAGAGACCCAGTACTTC
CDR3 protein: CASSRGTSQETQYF

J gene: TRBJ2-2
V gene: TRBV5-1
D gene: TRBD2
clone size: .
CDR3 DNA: TGCGCCAGCAGCACCCCCGGGACTAGCGGGAGCGGCACCGGGGAGCTGTTTTTT
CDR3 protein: CASSTPGTSGSGTGELFF

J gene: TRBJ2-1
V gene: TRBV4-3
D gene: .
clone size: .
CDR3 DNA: TGCGCCAGCAGCCAAGATGCCAGGGGATGGAATGAGCAGTTCTTC
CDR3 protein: CASSQDARGWNEQFF

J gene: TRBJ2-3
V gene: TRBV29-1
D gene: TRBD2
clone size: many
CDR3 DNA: TGCAGCTTACTAAGCGGGGCTACAGATACGCAGTATTTT
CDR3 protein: CSLLSGATDTQYF

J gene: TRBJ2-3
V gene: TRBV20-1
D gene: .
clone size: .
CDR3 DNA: TGCAGTGCTGGGGACAACGGAGATACGCAGTATTTT
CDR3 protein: CSAGDNGDTQYF

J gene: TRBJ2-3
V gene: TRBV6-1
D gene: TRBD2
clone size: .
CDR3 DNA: TGTGCCAGCAGTCTTCGAGCGGGGGGGGTCACAGATACGCAGTATTTT
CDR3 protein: CASSLRAGGVTDTQYF

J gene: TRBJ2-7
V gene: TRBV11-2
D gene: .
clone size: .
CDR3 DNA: TGTGCCAGCAGCCCTATTAAGGGGGGGAAGTACGAGCAGTACTTC
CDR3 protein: CASSPIKGGKYEQYF

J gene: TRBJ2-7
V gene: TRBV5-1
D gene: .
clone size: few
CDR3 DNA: TGCGCCAGCAGCAGAGCGGGACAGGAATTCCACTACGAGCAGTACTTC
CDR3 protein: CASSRAGQEFHYEQYF

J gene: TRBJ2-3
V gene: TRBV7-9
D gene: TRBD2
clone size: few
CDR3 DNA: TGTGCCAGCAGCGTGGGGACTAGCGGGGCCACAGATACGCAGTATTTT
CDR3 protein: CASSVGTSGATDTQYF

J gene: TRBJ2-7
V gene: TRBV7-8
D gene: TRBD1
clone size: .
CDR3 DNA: TGTGCCAGCAGCTCAATTTTCAGGACAGGGACGGCCTACGAGCAGTACTTC
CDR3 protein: CASSSIFRTGTAYEQYF

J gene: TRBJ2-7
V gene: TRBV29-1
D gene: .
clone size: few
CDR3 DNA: TGCAGCGTTGATGGGGGCCCTACCTACGAGCAGTACTTC
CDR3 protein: CSVDGGPTYEQYF

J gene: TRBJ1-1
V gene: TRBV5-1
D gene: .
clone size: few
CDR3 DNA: TGCGCCAGCAGCTCGTCGGGAGAGAACACTGAAGCTTTCTTT
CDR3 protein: CASSSSGENTEAFF

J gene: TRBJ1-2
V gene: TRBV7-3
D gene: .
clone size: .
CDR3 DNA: TGTGCCAGCAGCTTCCCGCAGGGTGAGGGCTACACCTTC
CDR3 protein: CASSFPQGEGYTF

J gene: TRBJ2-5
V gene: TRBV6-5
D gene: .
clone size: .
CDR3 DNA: TGTGCCAGCAGTTACTCGAGACAGCGGACTGGGACCCAGTACTTC
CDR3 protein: CASSYSRQRTGTQYF

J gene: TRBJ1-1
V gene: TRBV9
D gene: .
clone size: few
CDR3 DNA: TGTGCCAGCAGCGTAGAGGGTTGGGGCACTGAAGCTTTCTTT
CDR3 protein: CASSVEGWGTEAFF

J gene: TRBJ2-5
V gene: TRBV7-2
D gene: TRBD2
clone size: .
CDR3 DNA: TGTGCCAGCAGCTCTTCAGCGGGAGGGCCGGTGACCCAGTACTTC
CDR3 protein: CASSSSAGGPVTQYF

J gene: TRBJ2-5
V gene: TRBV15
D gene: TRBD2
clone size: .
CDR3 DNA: TGTGCCACCAGCAGATCTAGCGGCCCACAAGAGACCCAGTACTTC
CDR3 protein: CATSRSSGPQETQYF

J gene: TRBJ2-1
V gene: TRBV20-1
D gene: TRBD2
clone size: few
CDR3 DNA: TGCAGTGCTCCCCCTAGCGGGAGGGTGGGCAATGAGCAGTTCTTC
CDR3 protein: CSAPPSGRVGNEQFF

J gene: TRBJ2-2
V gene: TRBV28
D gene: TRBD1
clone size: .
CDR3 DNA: TGTGCCAGCAGACCAATGGGACAGGGGACGGCCGGGGAGCTGTTTTTT
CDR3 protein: CASRPMGQGTAGELFF

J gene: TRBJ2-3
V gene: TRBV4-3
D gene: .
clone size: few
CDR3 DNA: TGCGCCAGCAGCCCCCAAGGGTCACCCTCGGATACGCAGTATTTT
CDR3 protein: CASSPQGSPSDTQYF

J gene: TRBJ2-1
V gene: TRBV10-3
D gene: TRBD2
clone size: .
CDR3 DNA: TGTGCCATCAGTGAGTCGAGGAGCCTAGCGGGAGGGACGGGGAATGAGCAGTTCTTC
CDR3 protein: CAISESRSLAGGTGNEQFF

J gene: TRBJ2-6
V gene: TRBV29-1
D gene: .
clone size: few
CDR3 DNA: TGCAGCACGTACTCTGGGGCCAACGTCCTGACTTTC
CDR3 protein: CSTYSGANVLTF

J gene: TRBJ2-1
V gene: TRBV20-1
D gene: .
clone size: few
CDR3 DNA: TGCAGTGCCGGGCCCTCGTACAATGAGCAGTTCTTC
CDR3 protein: CSAGPSYNEQFF

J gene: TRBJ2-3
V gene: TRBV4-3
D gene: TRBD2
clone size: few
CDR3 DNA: TGCGCCAGCAGCCAAGAGGGGACTAGCGGGATTCGATATACGCAGTATTTT
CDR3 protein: CASSQEGTSGIRYTQYF